Listed below are T cell receptor beta chains from one sample, sequenced in a study of blood T cell repertoires in COVID-19. Some clones are missing from TCRdb's copy, which holds only in-frame ones; the method was immunoSEQ multiplex PCR. The sample shows about 110,000 clones, 65% to 90% of them seen only once. Material: peripheral blood. Receptor source: a woman in her sixties with acute or convalescent COVID-19. Both conserved end residues are part of each CDR3. The order of the fields is V gene, clone size, J gene, D gene, CDR3 protein, CDR3 DNA. D genes are given only for firm matches. Rows may omit the clone size; those that give it use once, few, many or a size class.

V gene: TRBV3-1/TRBV3-2
clone size: NA
J gene: TRBJ1-2
D gene: NA
CDR3 protein: CASSQETETESKCSYTF
CDR3 DNA: TGTGCCAGCAGCCAAGAAACGGAGACAGAATCCAAATGTAGCTACACCTTC

V gene: TRBV5-5
clone size: NA
J gene: TRBJ1-3
D gene: NA
CDR3 protein: CASSLEQGNTIYF
CDR3 DNA: TGTGCCAGCAGCTTGGAGCAAGGAAACACCATATATTTT

V gene: TRBV18
clone size: NA
J gene: TRBJ1-3
D gene: NA
CDR3 protein: CASSDTKASGNTIYF
CDR3 DNA: TGTGCCAGCTCGGACACCAAGGCCTCTGGAAACACCATATATTTT

V gene: TRBV5-1
clone size: NA
J gene: TRBJ1-2
D gene: NA
CDR3 protein: CASSAGTLNYGYTF
CDR3 DNA: TGCGCCAGCAGCGCCGGGACTTTGAACTATGGCTACACCTTC

V gene: TRBV5-1
clone size: NA
J gene: TRBJ2-2
D gene: TRBD1
CDR3 protein: CASSYPGQGAYTGELFF
CDR3 DNA: TGCGCCAGCAGTTATCCGGGACAGGGGGCTTACACCGGGGAGCTGTTTTTT

V gene: TRBV4-1
clone size: NA
J gene: TRBJ1-1
D gene: TRBD1
CDR3 protein: CASSQDELGQGIWNTEAFF
CDR3 DNA: TGCGCCAGCAGCCAAGACGAGCTCGGACAGGGGATCTGGAACACTGAAGCTTTCTTT

V gene: TRBV5-1
clone size: few
J gene: TRBJ1-2
D gene: TRBD1
CDR3 protein: CASSQGQGDYGYTF
CDR3 DNA: TGCGCCAGCAGCCAGGGACAGGGGGACTATGGCTACACCTTC

V gene: TRBV5-6
clone size: NA
J gene: TRBJ1-1
D gene: NA
CDR3 protein: CASSLGRREAFF
CDR3 DNA: TGTGCCAGCAGCTTGGGACGCAGGGAAGCTTTCTTT

V gene: TRBV4-1
clone size: NA
J gene: TRBJ2-1
D gene: TRBD2
CDR3 protein: CASSQDGTSGFINEQFF
CDR3 DNA: TGCGCCAGCAGCCAAGATGGGACTAGCGGCTTTATCAATGAGCAGTTCTTC

V gene: TRBV27
clone size: NA
J gene: TRBJ2-1
D gene: TRBD2
CDR3 protein: CASSLKANRLAGGEQFF
CDR3 DNA: TGTGCCAGCAGTTTAAAGGCTAATCGACTGGCCGGGGGGGAGCAGTTCTTC

V gene: TRBV7-3
clone size: NA
J gene: TRBJ2-3
D gene: NA
CDR3 protein: CASSSNSPPDTQYF
CDR3 DNA: TGTGCCAGCAGCTCTAATAGCCCGCCGGATACGCAGTATTTT

V gene: TRBV7-2
clone size: NA
J gene: TRBJ1-3
D gene: NA
CDR3 protein: CASSLSSSGNTIYF
CDR3 DNA: TGTGCCAGCAGCTTATCTTCCTCTGGAAACACCATATATTTT

V gene: TRBV14
clone size: NA
J gene: TRBJ1-3
D gene: NA
CDR3 protein: CASSQDWGPSGNTIYF
CDR3 DNA: TGTGCCAGCAGCCAAGATTGGGGCCCCTCTGGAAACACCATATATTTT

V gene: TRBV7-6
clone size: NA
J gene: TRBJ1-1
D gene: NA
CDR3 protein: CASSPLGLHTEAFF
CDR3 DNA: TGTGCCAGCAGCCCCCTAGGTTTGCACACTGAAGCTTTCTTT

V gene: TRBV10-3
clone size: NA
J gene: TRBJ2-1
D gene: TRBD2
CDR3 protein: CAISEYRTSGGGSYNEQFF
CDR3 DNA: TGTGCCATCAGTGAGTATCGAACTAGCGGGGGGGGATCCTACAATGAGCAGTTCTTC

V gene: TRBV5-6
clone size: NA
J gene: TRBJ1-1
D gene: NA
CDR3 protein: CASSVPSAGYGADTEAFF
CDR3 DNA: TGTGCCAGCAGCGTACCTTCGGCAGGGTATGGGGCGGACACTGAAGCTTTCTTT

V gene: TRBV2
clone size: NA
J gene: TRBJ1-2
D gene: TRBD1
CDR3 protein: CASSGTGGGYTF
CDR3 DNA: TGTGCCAGCAGTGGGACAGGAGGTGGCTACACCTTC

V gene: TRBV6-2/TRBV6-3
clone size: NA
J gene: TRBJ1-5
D gene: NA
CDR3 protein: CASSTGGVSNQPQHF
CDR3 DNA: TGTGCCAGCAGTACGGGGGGGGTCAGCAATCAGCCCCAGCATTTT

V gene: TRBV7-9
clone size: NA
J gene: TRBJ1-1
D gene: NA
CDR3 protein: CASSPARGEGTEAFF
CDR3 DNA: TGTGCCAGCAGCCCAGCAAGGGGTGAAGGCACTGAAGCTTTCTTT

V gene: TRBV5-1
clone size: NA
J gene: TRBJ2-7
D gene: TRBD1
CDR3 protein: CASRPGTGAYEQYF
CDR3 DNA: TGCGCCAGCAGGCCCGGGACAGGGGCCTACGAGCAGTACTTC

V gene: TRBV12-3/TRBV12-4
clone size: NA
J gene: TRBJ1-2
D gene: NA
CDR3 protein: CASSLGRVYGYTF
CDR3 DNA: TGTGCCAGCAGTTTAGGGCGGGTCTATGGCTACACCTTC

V gene: TRBV18
clone size: few
J gene: TRBJ1-6
D gene: NA
CDR3 protein: CASSPLEGGGSPLHF
CDR3 DNA: TGTGCCAGCTCACCACTTGAGGGAGGCGGTTCACCCCTCCACTTT

V gene: TRBV29-1
clone size: NA
J gene: TRBJ1-1
D gene: NA
CDR3 protein: CSVDDGVEAFF
CDR3 DNA: TGCAGCGTTGATGACGGAGTAGAAGCTTTCTTT

V gene: TRBV5-4
clone size: NA
J gene: TRBJ2-3
D gene: TRBD2
CDR3 protein: CASSFAGGPDTQYF
CDR3 DNA: TGTGCCAGCAGCTTCGCGGGGGGACCCGATACGCAGTATTTT

V gene: TRBV7-6
clone size: NA
J gene: TRBJ2-3
D gene: NA
CDR3 protein: CASSLEAGYTDTQYF
CDR3 DNA: TGTGCCAGCAGCTTAGAAGCGGGCTACACAGATACGCAGTATTTT

V gene: TRBV28
clone size: once
J gene: TRBJ1-2
D gene: NA
CDR3 protein: CASSTGSPPYGYTF
CDR3 DNA: TGTGCCAGCAGTACAGGGTCACCGCCCTATGGCTACACCTTC

V gene: TRBV6-6
clone size: once
J gene: TRBJ1-2
D gene: NA
CDR3 protein: CASSSPGDGDYGYTF
CDR3 DNA: TGTGCCAGCAGTTCTCCGGGGGACGGGGACTATGGCTACACCTTC

V gene: TRBV6-5
clone size: NA
J gene: TRBJ2-5
D gene: TRBD1
CDR3 protein: CASTYRGTGETQYF
CDR3 DNA: TGTGCCAGCACATACAGGGGTACGGGGGAGACCCAGTACTTC

V gene: TRBV19
clone size: NA
J gene: TRBJ1-2
D gene: NA
CDR3 protein: CASSYRPNSNGYTF
CDR3 DNA: TGTGCCAGCTCCTACCGCCCGAATTCCAATGGCTACACCTTC